The 25 T cell receptor beta chains below all came from one sample that was sequenced in a study of beta chain features in type 1 diabetes. TCRB transcripts that were expressed got sequenced, as all of the isolated RNA had been reverse transcribed. Assay used: immunoSEQ multiplex PCR; TCRdb lists only in-frame clones, some missing. The sample shows hundreds of thousands of clones, about 15% of them seen only once. Sequencing was done on a sample of naive CD4+ T cells from blood. The receptors here all came from a man younger than 45 in good health.

This clone showed up just a few times. The rearrangement joins TRBV25-1 to TRBJ2-2; TRBD2 matches at 8 bases. The CDR3 sequence is 15 residues long. CDR1 MGHDK and CDR2 SYGVNS come from the germline V gene. Trimming took 3 bases from V and 4 from J; bases not matched to a gene: 4. Written as DNA, the CDR3 is TGTGCCAGCAGTGAGGCGGGGGGTCGCACCGGGGAGCTGTTTTTT. The encoded protein is CASSEAGGRTGELFF. Using reference TRBV25-1 and TRBJ2-2 for the parts outside the CDR3, the full variable domain is EADIYQTPRYLVIGTGKKITLECSQTMGHDKMYWYQQDPGMELHLIHYSYGVNSTEKGDLSSESTVSRIRTEHFPLTLESARPSHTSQYLCASSEAGGRTGELFFGEGSRLTVL.

This chain uses TRBV7-2 with TRBJ2-7; TRBD2 aligns across 11 bases. The CDR3 is made up of 15 amino acids. Germline-derived CDR1 and CDR2 are SGHTA and FQGNSA. With V trimmed by 0 bases and J by 4 bases, 2 bases remained unmatched. CDR3 in DNA: TGTGCCAGCAGCTTAGCCGGGACTAGCGGATACGAGCAGTACGTC. Amino acids: CASSLAGTSGYEQYV.

This clone has more than one count but fewer than ten. The CDR3 DNA reads as TGTGCCAGCAGCTTAGAGGGGGTAAACATTCAGTACTTC. Its protein is CASSLEGVNIQYF. The chain employs TRBV11-2 and TRBJ2-4; the D gene could be TRBD1 or TRBD2 (5 bases each). The CDR3 covers 13 residues. Germline lookup yields CDR1 SGHAT and CDR2 FQNNGV. V lost 0 bases and J lost 6, with 6 bases in between.

This clone was seen a few times. The chain employs TRBV11-2 and TRBJ2-1; weak D call: TRBD1 (5 bases). CDR1 and CDR2 (germline): SGHAT, FQNNGV. With 2 bases removed from V and 1 base from J, the gap between germline ends came to 12 bases. This CDR3 spans 16 amino acids. CDR3: CASSLRGTGSYNEQFF. The CDR3 DNA reads as TGTGCCAGCAGCTTAAGGGGAACTGGGTCCTACAATGAGCAGTTCTTC.

The sample holds a few counts of this clone. The chain couples TRBV18 to TRBJ1-1; no clear D gene. Looked up from germline, CDR1 is KGHSH and CDR2 is LQKENI. V gave up 6 bases and J gave up 3 bases, with 17 bases separating them. The CDR3 loop spans 15 amino acids. The CDR3 protein is CASSPVRTRDTEAFF. CDR3 DNA sequence: TGTGCCAGCTCCCCCGTCCGGACTAGGGACACTGAAGCTTTCTTT.

This clone has a count of ten or more. The gene calls are TRBV4-3 and TRBJ2-1, with D uncertain. V dropped 1 base and J dropped 4 bases, with 11 bases sitting between them. Germline V lookup: CDR1 LGHNA, CDR2 YSLEER. CDR3 length equals 15 residues. The CDR3 reads CASSQGLASYNEQFF. In nucleotides, the CDR3 is TGCGCCAGCAGCCAAGGTCTGGCTTCTTACAATGAGCAGTTCTTC.

The V gene is TRBV19, the J gene TRBJ2-5, with D possibly matching TRBD1 (5 bases). The V gene lost 4 bases and the J gene lost 5 bases, with 11 bases spanning the gap. The CDR3 spans 13 residues. Per the germline V gene, CDR1 is LNHDA and CDR2 is SQIVND (reference sequence). CDR3 protein: CASSNVYRETQYF. The CDR3 coding sequence is TGTGCCAGTAGTAACGTGTACAGGGAGACCCAGTACTTC.

This clone was seen more than once but under ten times. Other DNA sequences in this specimen translate into the identical CDR3. V usage is TRBV10-3 and J usage is TRBJ1-5, with 8 nucleotides matching TRBD1. CDR3 length equals 13 residues. V was clipped by 4 bases and J by 4 bases; unmatched bases: 0. The V gene's germline CDR1 is ENHRY and CDR2 SYGVKD. The CDR3 reads CAISGTGNQPQHF. The CDR3 DNA is TGTGCCATCAGTGGGACAGGGAATCAGCCCCAGCATTTT.

J is TRBJ2-7 and V is TRBV20-1; D may match TRBD1 or TRBD2 (5 bases each). Germline V gives CDR1 DFQATT, CDR2 SNEGSKA (reference sequence). V was cut by 6 bases and J by 5 bases, with 8 bases left in between. This CDR3 is 10 amino acids long. CDR3 bases: TGCAGTGCGGGGGACCACGAGCAGTACTTC. Translation gives CSAGDHEQYF.

The V gene is TRBV7-3, the J gene TRBJ2-1; TRBD1 matches at 8 bases. After removal of 5 bases from V and 3 bases from J, the junction contained 9 bases not matched to a gene. The CDR3 sequence is 16 residues long. Germline V gene data show CDR1 as SGHTA and CDR2 as FQGTGA. CDR3 in DNA: TGTGCCAGCAGCCAATCTTTGGGGACAGGCTACAATGAGCAGTTCTTC. Amino acids: CASSQSLGTGYNEQFF.

This clone was seen a few times. The V call is TRBV9, the J call TRBJ2-2, with D uncertain. This CDR3 has 13 residues. V shed 1 base and J shed 6 bases, with 7 bases lying between them. Per the germline V gene, CDR1 is SGDLS and CDR2 is YYNGEE. This CDR3 is CASSVIGAGELFF. CDR3 nucleotide sequence: TGTGCCAGCAGCGTAATCGGCGCCGGGGAGCTGTTTTTT.

The chain links TRBV30 to TRBJ2-5; D unresolved. CDR3 length equals 12 residues. V shed 4 bases and J shed 4 bases, with 10 bases lying between them. Germline CDR1 and CDR2: GTSNPN and SVGIG (reference sequence). CDR3: CAWTGNPETQYF. The DNA of the CDR3 is TGTGCCTGGACTGGAAACCCAGAGACCCAGTACTTC. The entire variable domain, with the rest obtained from reference TRBV30 and TRBJ2-5, is as follows: SQTIHQWPATLVQPVGSPLSLECTVEGTSNPNLYWYRQAAGRGLQLLFYSVGIGQISSEVPQNLSASRPQDRQFILSSKKLLLSDSGFYLCAWTGNPETQYFGPGTRLLVL.

The rearrangement uses TRBV9 and TRBJ2-2; 7 bases match TRBD2. With 2 bases clipped from V and 1 base from J, the junction kept 2 bases outside the gene matches. The germline V gene encodes CDR1 SGDLS and CDR2 YYNGEE. The CDR3 spans 15 residues. In DNA form, the CDR3 reads TGTGCCAGCAGCGTTTCTAGCGGGAACACCGGGGAGCTGTTTTTT. Its protein product is CASSVSSGNTGELFF.

This clone turned up a few times. The J gene is TRBJ2-1, the V gene TRBV25-1; D gene unclear. The germline V gene encodes CDR1 MGHDK and CDR2 SYGVNS. V was cut by 3 bases and J by 5 bases, with 8 bases left in between. The CDR3 sequence is 13 residues long. The CDR3 region is CASSDYLHNEQFF. The CDR3, as DNA: TGTGCCAGCAGTGACTATCTCCACAATGAGCAGTTCTTC.

The V gene is TRBV5-6, the J gene TRBJ1-6; D is unresolved. Germline V gene sequence: CDR1 SGHDT, CDR2 YYEEEE. The length of the CDR3 is 13 residues. The V and J ends lost 4 bases and 8 bases respectively, with 10 bases between them. The DNA for the CDR3 is TGTGCCAGCAGCACTTCTGTCGATTCACCCCTCCACTTT. It translates to CASSTSVDSPLHF. The variable domain in full, with the rest retrieved from reference TRBV5-6 and TRBJ1-6, is DAGVTQSPTHLIKTRGQQVTLRCSPKSGHDTVSWYQQALGQGPQFIFQYYEEEERQRGNFPDRFSGHQFPNYSSELNVNALLLGDSALYLCASSTSVDSPLHFGNGTRLTVT.

With respect to this clone: In the same sample, other DNA sequences code for this CDR3. The CDR3 region is CAWSVRASGSEQYV. In DNA, the CDR3 is TGTGCCTGGAGTGTACGGGCTAGCGGGAGCGAGCAGTACGTC. The rearrangement links TRBV30 to TRBJ2-7; 10 bases line up with TRBD2. CDR1 and CDR2 from the germline V gene are GTSNPN and SVGIG (reference sequence). The V segment lost 0 bases and the J segment 6 bases; nucleotides outside the gene matches: 5. CDR3 length equals 14 residues.

V and J are TRBV11-3 and TRBJ2-2, with TRBD2 as a possible D gene (6 bases). Trimming cost V 7 bases and J 5 bases, with 17 bases left between them. The CDR3 length is 15 residues. The germline V gene encodes CDR1 SGHNT and CDR2 YENEEA. The CDR3 bases are TGTGCCAGCACCCTAGGGGACTCCTGGACCGGGGAGCTGTTTTTT. Its protein product is CASTLGDSWTGELFF.

The V call is TRBV7-9, the J call TRBJ1-1; D is undetermined. V dropped 10 bases and J dropped 4 bases, with 16 bases sitting between them. CDR3 length equals 13 residues. CDR1 and CDR2 from the germline V gene are SEHNR and FQNEAQ (reference sequence). CDR3 sequence (DNA): TGTGCCAAAAGGTCGTTGAGCGGCACTGAAGCTTTCTTT. Translated, it gives CAKRSLSGTEAFF.

This clone was seen only a few times. The chain uses TRBV29-1 and TRBJ1-5; 9 nucleotides align to TRBD1. Germline V gene sequence: CDR1 SQVTM, CDR2 ANQGSEA. CDR3 length: 18 amino acids. The junction had 17 bases not matched to a gene; V was cut back by 5 bases and J by 3 bases. Here the CDR3 DNA reads TGCAGCGTTCAACGGGGACCCGGGACAGGGAAGCCCAATCAGCCCCAGCATTTT. Protein: CSVQRGPGTGKPNQPQHF. The full variable domain, rest sourced from reference TRBV29-1 and TRBJ1-5, is SAVISQKPSRDICQRGTSLTIQCQVDSQVTMMFWYRQQPGQSLTLIATANQGSEATYESGFVIDKFPISRPNLTFSTLTVSNMSPEDSSIYLCSVQRGPGTGKPNQPQHFGDGTRLSIL.

The genes are TRBV6-5 and TRBJ2-5, with D perhaps matching TRBD2 (5 bases). The DNA end favors TRBJ2-7, so the J call may be wrong. CDR1 is MNHEY, CDR2 SVGAGI, per germline. The CDR3 is 13 amino acids. The CDR3 coding sequence is TGTGCCAGCAGTTTGGTCGGGGATTACGAGCAGTACTTC. Amino acid sequence: CASSLVGDYEQYF.

In its sample, this clone was seen a few times. The CDR3 loop reads CASRTSRDMQGLGNTIYF. CDR3 bases: TGTGCCAGCAGGACCTCCCGTGATATGCAGGGCCTTGGAAACACCATATATTTT. This chain links TRBV2 with TRBJ1-3; perhaps TRBD1 as D (5 bases). Trimming pared 6 bases from V and 3 bases from J, leaving 24 bases between. The CDR3 has 18 residues. Germline-derived CDR1 and CDR2 are SNHLY and FYNNEI.

V usage is TRBV6-5 and J usage is TRBJ2-7; 8 bases line up with TRBD1. Germline V gives CDR1 MNHEY, CDR2 SVGAGI. Unmatched junction bases numbered 11, after V lost 6 bases and J lost 7 bases. The CDR3 is 14 residues long. CDR3 protein: CASREGQVILEQYF. Written as DNA, the CDR3 is TGTGCCAGCAGAGAGGGACAGGTTATCCTGGAGCAGTACTTC.

The chain is built from TRBV7-8 and TRBJ2-4, with D possibly being TRBD2 (6 bases). Trimming left V 3 bases short and J 4 bases short, with 10 bases between. The CDR3 totals 14 residues. Looked up from germline, CDR1 is SGHVS and CDR2 is FQNEAQ. The CDR3 DNA reads as TGTGCCAGCAGCTTCGACGGGACTAAAAACATTCAGTACTTC. The encoded protein is CASSFDGTKNIQYF.

This chain uses TRBV13 with TRBJ2-5; tentative D call: TRBD2 (5 bases). The V gene's germline CDR1 is PRHDT and CDR2 FYEKMQ (reference sequence). V was cut by 0 bases and J by 2 bases, with 22 bases left in between. This CDR3 region has 19 residues. CDR3 sequence reads: CASSLGESGSKLSQETQYF. The CDR3 DNA sequence: TGTGCCAGCAGCTTAGGAGAAAGCGGTAGCAAGCTTTCACAAGAGACCCAGTACTTC.

The chain couples TRBV28 to TRBJ1-2; D is ambiguous. The germline CDR1 and CDR2 sequences are MDHEN and SYDVKM. V lost 7 bases, J lost 4 bases, and 13 bases lay in between. This CDR3 spans 13 amino acids. The CDR3 DNA reads as TGTGCCAGCAACACCGGGAGGGTCTATGGCTACACCTTC. This gives the protein CASNTGRVYGYTF.